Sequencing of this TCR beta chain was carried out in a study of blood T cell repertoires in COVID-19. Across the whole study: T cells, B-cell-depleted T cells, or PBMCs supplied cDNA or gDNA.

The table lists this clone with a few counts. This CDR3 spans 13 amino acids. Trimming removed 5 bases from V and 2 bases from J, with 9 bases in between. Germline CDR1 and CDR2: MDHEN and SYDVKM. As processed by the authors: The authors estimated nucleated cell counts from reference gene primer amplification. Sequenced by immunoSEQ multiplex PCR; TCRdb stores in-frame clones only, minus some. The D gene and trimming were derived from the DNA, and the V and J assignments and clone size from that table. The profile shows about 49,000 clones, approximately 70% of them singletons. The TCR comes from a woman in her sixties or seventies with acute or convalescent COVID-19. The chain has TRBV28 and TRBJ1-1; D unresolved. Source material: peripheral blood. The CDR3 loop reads CASSLPLNTEAFF. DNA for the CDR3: TGTGCCAGCAGTCTCCCACTCAACACTGAAGCTTTCTTT.